This T cell receptor (beta chain) was captured in a study of T cells in Graves' hyperthyroidism and ophthalmopathy (dated by TCRdb to between 2018 and 2021). Concerning the study at large: Peripheral blood was collected at initial diagnosis, before any treatment. Prospective prediction of ophthalmopathy was tested in an independent validation cohort of fewer than 20 hyperthyroidism patients and 17 patients who later progressed to ophthalmopathy. Following sampling, methimazole starting at 30 mg daily was given to hyperthyroidism patients, and high-dose intravenous methylprednisolone was given to ophthalmopathy patients. Thyroid tissue and blood T-cell repertoires from more than five Graves' hyperthyroidism patients were also compared in the study. The roughly 94 discovery patients were randomly divided into training and test sets at a 7:3 ratio. To identify distinguishing TCR V-J signatures, a discovery cohort of around 100 patients was used, comprising 43 with Graves' ophthalmopathy and under 60 with stable Graves' hyperthyroidism. According to the paper, TCR Vbeta CDR3 sequencing was carried out on roughly 130 peripheral blood samples, which came from 40 to 45 ophthalmopathy, under 80 hyperthyroidism and roughly 17 progressor patients. The full study reports these points: No statistical method was used to fix the sample size in advance, and group allocation was not hidden from the investigators. During validation, the model predicted progression to ophthalmopathy a median of approximately 6.5 months ahead of onset, with around 65% sensitivity and around 73% specificity. Ophthalmopathy was separated from stable hyperthyroidism by a 13 V-J signature model, with around 88% sensitivity and approximately 81% specificity obtained in cross-validation and 80%/75% obtained in testing. Blood samples also contained most of the expanded thyroid clonotypes (frequency above 0.001), which suggests that blood repertoires may reflect thyroid immune responses.

Amplification of TCR beta CDR3 regions was carried out from RNA transcripts. A first-round RT-PCR of the TCR CDR3 used the HTBI primer set with the Qiagen OneStep RT-PCR kit. Libraries were constructed in a second round of multiplex PCR, after which size selection and purification were carried out. Libraries were sequenced paired-end with 100 bp reads on an Illumina HiSeq2000. As for the authors' bioinformatics: SOAPnuke was used to process the raw data, removing reads that contained adapters or uncalled bases, had a mean Phred below 15, or lacked an exact match to the constant primer or identifier. High-quality paired reads were merged with COPE v1.2.5, and unique nucleotide sequences were defined as clonotypes. Clonotypes were aligned to IMGT TRBV, TRBD and TRBJ reference segments using MiTCR v1.1. The analysis was restricted to V-J combinations with a frequency above 0.0001, which together covered just over 99% of the repertoires. A TCS score was defined as the ratio of F50 (clonal expansion) to E x V (chaos), with BLOSUM62-based TCRdist applied between CDR3 peptides within each V-J. Welch's t-statistics and random forest reduced 514 V-J features to about 12, which were used in a naive Bayes classifier (R e1071). TCRdb passed the public sequencing reads through fastp at Q25 and MiXCR, retaining productive beta sequences. A single entry per CDR3 protein holds the most common genes and DNA from its merged rows. Clone size and V and J calls follow TCRdb, not the original study. The sample table records around 620,000 distinct CDR3 sequences; roughly 15% of these occur just once. The top ten clonotypes cover about 3.8% of the sample.

Note on this clonotype: No cognate antigen has been identified for it. Within one base of it there is no much larger clone, and no base qualities were kept.

Graves' hyperthyroidism was defined as stable when no progression to ophthalmopathy occurred over 18 months of follow-up. The hyperthyroidism patients were between 18 and 65 years old and newly diagnosed, with a disease duration of less than 2 months. Any patient with an uncontrolled infection, another autoimmune disease, pregnancy or lactation was excluded. Diagnoses were established on the basis of clinical symptoms, serum thyroxine and TRAb, thyroid ultrasound, and orbital computed tomography. PBMCs were isolated from more than 9 ml of fresh peripheral blood by Ficoll-Paque density gradient centrifugation. Total RNA was extracted with Trizol reagent, and quality was checked on an Agilent 2100 Bioanalyzer. The TCR originated in a woman in her twenties or thirties with Graves' hyperthyroidism. The sequenced sample was blood.

The CDR3 is CASSMWGETQYF. Here is the DNA: TGTGCCAGTAGTATGTGGGGAGAGACCCAGTACTTC. The receptor chain draws on TRBV19 and TRBJ2-5; too little of a D gene remains to name it. CDR1 is given as LNHDA and CDR2 as SQIVND, both from the germline V gene (reference sequence). The CDR3 covers 12 residues, taking in both the cysteine and the phenylalanine. Only CDR3 DNA is held: 36 bases, read in frame from base 1. Deletion took 3 bases off V and 4 bases off J, with a span of 6 bases between the germline ends.